The source of this TCR beta chain is a study of T cells in Graves' hyperthyroidism and ophthalmopathy. Study results and limitations: Model output signaled ophthalmopathy a median approximately six months ahead of onset.

CDR3 length: 16 residues. Germline assignment: CDR1 SGHVS and CDR2 FNYEAQ. V was clipped by 5 bases and J by 4 bases, with 18 bases between them. Details on this clonotype: As yet, its antigen is unknown.

TCR beta CDR3 regions were amplified from RNA. HTBI primers were employed in a first-round RT-PCR of the TCR CDR3. TCRdb reprocessed the multiplex PCR reads with MiXCR, giving one entry per CDR3 protein. The sample comprises approximately 400,000 distinct CDR3 sequences, around 14% of which are singletons, and 13% to 15% rests with the top ten. V and J are TRBV7-6 and TRBJ2-1; D uncertain. This TCR derives from a woman younger than 30 with Graves' hyperthyroidism. Sequencing was performed on blood. For the CDR3, the DNA is TGTGCCAGCAGCGCGATGGGTCGGGTACTGTACAATGAGCAGTTCTTC. Its protein product is CASSAMGRVLYNEQFF. Full variable domain (missing parts from reference TRBV7-6 and TRBJ2-1): GAGVSQSPRYKVTKRGQDVALRCDPISGHVSLYWYRQALGQGPEFLTYFNYEAQQDKSGLPNDRFSAERPEGSISTLTIQRTEQRDSAMYRCASSAMGRVLYNEQFFGPGTRLTVL.